Here is one T cell receptor (beta chain) with its context. Its cognate antigen is unknown. The data derive from a study of T cell responses to AZD1222 COVID-19 vaccine. Study-level points and caveats: Donors were chiefly white British, with a greater number of females, and clonal diversity was perhaps underestimated. Only a handful of people who got AZD1222 tested seropositive at baseline.

Germline V gene sequence: CDR1 SQVTM, CDR2 ANQGSEA. V trimming: 4 bases; J trimming: 4 bases; junction bases outside the gene matches: 11. The CDR3 totals 15 residues. Sequencing was performed with immunoSEQ multiplex PCR; in TCRdb, only in-frame clones are kept and a portion is missing. The profile shows about 170,000 clones, about 88% of them singletons. The clonotype originates from an adult in good health. Sequencing was performed on peripheral blood, taken on day 0 of AZD1222 vaccination. The rearrangement uses TRBV29-1 and TRBJ1-1, with TRBD1 identical over 8 bases. The DNA of the CDR3 is TGCAGCGTTGGTCCCCGACAGGGGAGGGCCACTGAAGCTTTCTTT. Translated: CSVGPRQGRATEAFF.